This T cell receptor (beta chain) was profiled in a study of blood T cell repertoires in COVID-19 (dated by TCRdb to the early 2020s). About the investigation overall: Samples from collaborators originated in the United States, Italy and Spain and spanned both the acute and convalescent phases of COVID-19. The material from the prospective study consisted of cDNA or gDNA derived from T cells, B-cell-depleted T cells, or PBMCs. The dataset comprised deeply sampled blood TCRbeta repertoires from subjects exposed to, actively infected with, or recovered from COVID-19. A freely available public database, intended as a resource for researchers studying the immune response to SARS-CoV-2, is where the repertoires were released. The samples were drawn from two sources: the first 160 participants of the ongoing ImmuneRACE study, and 1,000 to 1,500 subjects contributed by 6 global collaborators. Nearly every sample came with metadata listing a de-identified subject ID, COVID-19 status, age in years and sex. HLA class I and class II types, where available, came from metadata supplied by the sample provider rather than from assay-based typing. Broader findings and caveats from the paper: The amount of clinical and demographic metadata varied by source and participant and was provided uncurated.

Each collaborating institution followed its own protocols to collect whole blood in K2EDTA tubes. For TCRbeta analysis, collaborators shipped samples in one of three forms: frozen whole blood, isolated PBMCs, or DNA extracted from either of those sample types. TCRbeta CDR3 regions were amplified from genomic DNA using the immunoSEQ Assay, a bias-controlled multiplex PCR. In the original analysis: Within the assay, amplification of reference gene primers was used to estimate how many nucleated cells each sample contained. To quantify the absolute abundance of each unique TCRbeta CDR3 rearrangement, sequence reads were collapsed and filtered. For each sample, productive Simpson clonality was calculated by taking the square root of Simpson's diversity index across productive rearrangements. In its TCRdb copy, this immuneACCESS table keeps in-frame sequences only and misses some clones. Where compared with another copy, unresolved V genes explain less than half of these, and the others have no known cause. The V and J calls and clone size were taken over from that table, and D and trimming were inferred from the DNA. The sample table records approximately 240,000 clones; approximately 79% of these occur just once. Clones ranked in the top ten supply roughly 4.2% of the sample.

Measured from the cysteine to the phenylalanine, the CDR3 is 16 residues long. Solely the CDR3 DNA is kept, with 48 bases framed from the first base. Based on the germline V gene, the CDR1 and CDR2 sequences are MDHEN and SYDVKM. Ends trimmed: V by 2 bases, J by 4 bases; bases unmatched to a gene: 5. Note on this clone: Which antigen it targets is not known. The input lacks base qualities; no much larger clone sits a single base away.

The receptor was derived from a woman aged 40 to 50 with active or convalescent COVID-19. The sequence is built from TRBV28 and TRBJ2-5, with 12 junctional bases fitting TRBD2. The sequencing input was peripheral blood. In nucleotide form, the sequence is TGTGCCAGCAGTTTACCTAGCGGGGGGGCCCGAGAGACCCAGTACTTC. It codes for CASSLPSGGARETQYF.